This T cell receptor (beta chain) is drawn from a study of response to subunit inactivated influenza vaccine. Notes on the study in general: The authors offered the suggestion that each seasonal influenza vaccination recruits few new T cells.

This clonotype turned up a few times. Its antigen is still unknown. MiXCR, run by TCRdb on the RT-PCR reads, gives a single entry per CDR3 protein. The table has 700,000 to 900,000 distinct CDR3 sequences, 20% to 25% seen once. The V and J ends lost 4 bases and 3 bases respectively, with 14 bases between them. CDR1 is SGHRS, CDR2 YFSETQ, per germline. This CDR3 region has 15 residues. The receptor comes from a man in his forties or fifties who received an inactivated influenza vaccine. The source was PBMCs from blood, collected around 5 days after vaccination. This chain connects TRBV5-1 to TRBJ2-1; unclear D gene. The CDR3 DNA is TGCGCCAGCAGCGTCGCTATGGACGTCTACAATGAGCAGTTCTTC. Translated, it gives CASSVAMDVYNEQFF.